What follows are 15 T cell receptor beta chains derived from one specimen sequenced in a study of cytomegalovirus exposure and HLA in healthy donors. The PCR used 60 Vbeta and 13 Jbeta primers. Profiling relied on immunoSEQ multiplex PCR, and the TCRdb table lists in-frame clones only, not all of them. The sample has 150,000 to 200,000 clones; 70% to 80% are singletons. The sequenced material came from PBMCs. Receptors originate from a male donor in good health and CMV-seronegative.

This clone appeared once. The DNA for the CDR3 is TGTGCCAGCAGTTCGGGGGGGCTAGACACTGAAGCTTTCTTT. This gives the protein CASSSGGLDTEAFF. The chain couples TRBV28 to TRBJ1-1; possibly TRBD1 for D (6 bases). Germline assignment: CDR1 MDHEN and CDR2 SYDVKM. The CDR3 spans 14 residues. Between the trimmed V and J ends, which lost 4 bases and 3 bases, there was a span of 12 bases.

The chain links TRBV5-8 to TRBJ1-4; the D is unclear. The ends were cut back, 1 base at V and 0 bases at J, with 7 bases in the middle. Germline CDR1 SGHTS, CDR2 YDEGEE. The length of the CDR3 is 15 residues. The CDR3 region is CASSLPGTTNEKLFF. CDR3 coding DNA: TGTGCCAGCAGCTTGCCGGGTACAACTAATGAAAAACTGTTTTTT.

The chain links TRBV30 to TRBJ1-1, with a weak D call TRBD1 (5 bases). The CDR3 has 12 residues. Germline-derived CDR1 and CDR2 are GTSNPN and SVGIG (reference sequence). Trimming took off 3 bases at V and 1 base at J, with 6 bases between the two ends. CDR3 in amino acids: CAWRQANTEAFF. The CDR3 DNA sequence: TGTGCCTGGAGACAGGCGAACACTGAAGCTTTCTTT.

The chain employs TRBV19 and TRBJ1-1; D uncertain. The CDR3 has 12 amino acids. V dropped 10 bases and J dropped 1 base, with 10 bases sitting between them. Germline-derived CDR1 and CDR2 are LNHDA and SQIVND (reference sequence). Here the CDR3 DNA reads TGTGCCACAACGGGTTGGAACACTGAAGCTTTCTTT. Its protein product is CATTGWNTEAFF. Complete variable domain (other parts from reference TRBV19 and TRBJ1-1): DGGITQSPKYLFRKEGQNVTLSCEQNLNHDAMYWYRQDPGQGLRLIYYSQIVNDFQKGDIAEGYSVSREKKESFPLTVTSAQKNPTAFYLCATTGWNTEAFFGQGTRLTVV.

V gene TRBV6-5 combines with J gene TRBJ1-2; a weak D match, TRBD1 (6 bases). The V gene lost 5 bases and the J gene lost 3 bases, with 10 bases spanning the gap. Germline loops: CDR1 MNHEY, CDR2 SVGAGI. This CDR3 is 13 amino acids long. DNA for the CDR3: TGTGCCAGCAGTCCAGGACAGTACTATGGCTACACCTTC. Translated, it gives CASSPGQYYGYTF.

The table lists this clone with a count of one. The CDR3 region is CASGGLAGNEQYF. The CDR3 DNA reads as TGTGCCAGCGGGGGGCTAGCGGGAAACGAGCAGTACTTC. The chain is built from TRBV28 and TRBJ2-7, with TRBD2 matching 9 bases. V dropped 8 bases and J dropped 5; count of bases not matched to a gene: 7. The CDR3 has 13 amino acids. The germline gives CDR1 MDHEN, CDR2 SYDVKM.

The chain employs TRBV10-3 and TRBJ2-3; no firm D call. Germline CDR1 ENHRY, CDR2 SYGVKD. CDR3 length: 15 amino acids. V was cut by 4 bases and J by 0 bases, with 11 bases left in between. CDR3 sequence: CAISGGETSTDTQYF. For the CDR3, the DNA is TGTGCCATCAGTGGTGGAGAGACTAGCACAGATACGCAGTATTTT.

The rearrangement joins TRBV6-5 to TRBJ1-2; 11 bases fit TRBD1. This CDR3 is 16 amino acids long. Germline-derived CDR1 and CDR2 are MNHEY and SVGAGI. V was clipped by 2 bases and J by 2 bases; unmatched bases: 4. The CDR3 protein is CASSYTGQGANYGYTF. DNA for the CDR3: TGTGCCAGCAGTTACACCGGACAGGGGGCGAACTATGGCTACACCTTC.

The chain employs TRBV30 and TRBJ1-2; 9 nucleotides line up with TRBD1. With 4 bases clipped from V and 8 bases from J, the junction kept 8 bases outside the gene matches. The CDR3 contains 13 residues. Germline V lookup: CDR1 GTSNPN, CDR2 SVGIG (reference sequence). The CDR3 region has the DNA TGTGCCTGGACACAGGGGGCGTGGAAAGGCTACACCTTC. Its protein product is CAWTQGAWKGYTF.

The rearrangement uses TRBV27 and TRBJ1-5; D is ambiguous. Per the germline V gene, CDR1 is MNHEY and CDR2 is SMNVEV (reference sequence). This CDR3 contains 15 residues. Trimming took 1 base from V and 0 from J, leaving 7 bases between them. CDR3 DNA sequence: TGTGCCAGCAGTTTATACCAGTATAGCAATCAGCCCCAGCATTTT. Translating it yields CASSLYQYSNQPQHF.

The gene calls are TRBV4-1 and TRBJ2-1; 10 nucleotides match TRBD2. J lost 0 bases, V lost 1 base, and 3 bases had no gene match. The CDR3 runs to 17 residues. Germline V gives CDR1 MGHRA, CDR2 YSYEKL. The CDR3 spells CASSQGSSGGSYNEQFF. In nucleotides, the CDR3 is TGCGCCAGCAGCCAAGGCTCTAGCGGGGGCTCCTACAATGAGCAGTTCTTC.

The rearrangement joins TRBV19 to TRBJ1-5; 7 positions match TRBD1. After removal of 5 bases from V and 0 bases from J, the junction contained 16 bases not matched to a gene. The CDR3 extends over 19 amino acids. The germline CDR1 and CDR2 sequences are LNHDA and SQIVND (reference sequence). The CDR3 DNA is TGTGCCAGTAGTTCGACAGGGAAGACTTGGGGGCCTAGCAATCAGCCCCAGCATTTT. Its translation: CASSSTGKTWGPSNQPQHF.

As regards this clone: The DNA is left out, because the CDR3 cannot be placed on it with certainty; the CDR3 is given as TCRdb lists it. The sample holds other DNA sequences that translate to the same CDR3. The chain employs TRBV27 and TRBJ2-2; TRBD2 reflects the table's D call only, with no check against the DNA. With termini counted, the CDR3 has 13 amino acids. The germline gives CDR1 MNHEY, CDR2 SMNVEV (reference sequence). CDR3 region: CASSSSNTGELFF.

The chain couples TRBV28 to TRBJ2-3; the match to TRBD1 covers 8 bases. The CDR3 runs 16 residues. Looked up from germline, CDR1 is MDHEN and CDR2 is SYDVKM. V was pared by 7 bases and J by 2 bases, with 11 bases of the junction left unmatched. CDR3 DNA sequence: TGTGCCAGCATCGAGATGGACAGGGCTGACACAGATACGCAGTATTTT. It codes for CASIEMDRADTDTQYF.

This clone was recorded a few times. This chain connects TRBV30 to TRBJ2-1; tentatively, D is TRBD2 (5 bases). The CDR3 is made up of 13 amino acids. The V and J ends lost 2 bases and 11 bases respectively, with 16 bases between them. Looked up from germline, CDR1 is GTSNPN and CDR2 is SVGIG (reference sequence). CDR3 DNA: TGTGCCTGGAGTTTCCGGGAAAGGAGACAGCAGTTCTTC. As protein: CAWSFRERRQQFF.